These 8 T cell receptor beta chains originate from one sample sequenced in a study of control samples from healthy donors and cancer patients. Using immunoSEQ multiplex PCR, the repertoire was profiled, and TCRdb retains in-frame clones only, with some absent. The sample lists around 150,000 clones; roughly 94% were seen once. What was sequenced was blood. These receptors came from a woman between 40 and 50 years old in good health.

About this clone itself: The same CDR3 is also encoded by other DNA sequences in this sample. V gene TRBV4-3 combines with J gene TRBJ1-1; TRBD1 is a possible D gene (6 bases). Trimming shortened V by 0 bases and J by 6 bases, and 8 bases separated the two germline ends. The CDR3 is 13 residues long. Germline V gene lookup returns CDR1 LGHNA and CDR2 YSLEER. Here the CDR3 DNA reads TGCGCCAGCAGCCAAGAAACAGGGTCTGAAGCTTTCTTT. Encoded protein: CASSQETGSEAFF.

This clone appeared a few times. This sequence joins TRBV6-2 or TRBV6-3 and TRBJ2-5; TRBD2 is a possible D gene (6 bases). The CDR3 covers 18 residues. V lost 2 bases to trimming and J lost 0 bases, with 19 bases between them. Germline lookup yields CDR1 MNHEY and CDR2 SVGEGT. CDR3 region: CASSYLMHAGWDQETQYF. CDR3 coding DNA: TGTGCCAGCAGTTACCTAATGCACGCGGGGTGGGACCAAGAGACCCAGTACTTC.

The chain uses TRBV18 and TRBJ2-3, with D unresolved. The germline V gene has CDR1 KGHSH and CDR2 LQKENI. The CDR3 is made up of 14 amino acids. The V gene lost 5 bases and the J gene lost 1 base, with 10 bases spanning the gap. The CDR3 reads CASSYVTGTDTQYF. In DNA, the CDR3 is TGTGCCAGCTCATATGTAACGGGCACAGATACGCAGTATTTT.

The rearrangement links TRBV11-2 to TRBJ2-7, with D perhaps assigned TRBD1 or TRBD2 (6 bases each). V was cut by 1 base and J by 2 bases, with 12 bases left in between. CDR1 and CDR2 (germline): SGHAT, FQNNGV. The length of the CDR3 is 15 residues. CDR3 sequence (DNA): TGTGCCAGCAGCTTAGGTCGGGGGCGAACCTACGAGCAGTACTTC. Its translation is CASSLGRGRTYEQYF.

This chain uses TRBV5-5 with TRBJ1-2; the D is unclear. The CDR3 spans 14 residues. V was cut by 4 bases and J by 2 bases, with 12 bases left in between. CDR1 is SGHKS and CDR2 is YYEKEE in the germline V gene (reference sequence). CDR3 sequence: CASSPDLRNYGYTF. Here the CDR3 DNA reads TGTGCCAGCAGCCCCGATCTGCGGAACTATGGCTACACCTTC.

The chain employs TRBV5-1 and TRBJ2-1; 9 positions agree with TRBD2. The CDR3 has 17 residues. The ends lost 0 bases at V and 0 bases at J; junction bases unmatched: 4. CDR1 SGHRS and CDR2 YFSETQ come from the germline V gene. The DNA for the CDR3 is TGCGCCAGCAGCTTGGGGCTAGCGGGGACCTCCTACAATGAGCAGTTCTTC. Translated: CASSLGLAGTSYNEQFF.

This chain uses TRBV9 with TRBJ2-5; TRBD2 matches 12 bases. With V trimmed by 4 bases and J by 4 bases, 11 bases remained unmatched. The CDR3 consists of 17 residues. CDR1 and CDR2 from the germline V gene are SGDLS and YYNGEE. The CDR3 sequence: CASSLPSGLAGAETQYF. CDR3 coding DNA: TGTGCCAGCAGCCTCCCATCGGGACTAGCGGGTGCAGAGACCCAGTACTTC.

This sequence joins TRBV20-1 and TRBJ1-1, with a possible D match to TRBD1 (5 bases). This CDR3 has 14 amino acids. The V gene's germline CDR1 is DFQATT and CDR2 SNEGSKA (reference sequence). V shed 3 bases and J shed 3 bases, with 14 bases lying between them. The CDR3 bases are TGCAGTGCTAGTCGCGACAGCGGAGACACTGAAGCTTTCTTT. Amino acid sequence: CSASRDSGDTEAFF.